These 25 T cell receptor beta chains share one sample of origin, sequenced in a study of CD8+ T cells in alopecia areata. Extraction and reverse transcription of RNA yielded cDNA as the sequencing template. Generated by immunoSEQ multiplex PCR, the TCRdb table keeps only in-frame clones and is missing some. The sample gives roughly 180,000 clones, about 63% of which show up once; about 1.5% is in the top ten. Sequencing used CD4+ T cells sorted from blood, obtained at week 0. The receptors were sampled from a human donor with alopecia areata.

This chain joins TRBV5-1 and TRBJ1-4, with TRBD1 as a possible D gene (5 bases). The germline V gene encodes CDR1 SGHRS and CDR2 YFSETQ. This CDR3 has 16 amino acids. V was trimmed by 0 bases and J by 5 bases, leaving 14 bases between them. The CDR3 here is CASSLEGRAKNEKLFF. The CDR3 nucleotides read TGCGCCAGCAGCTTGGAGGGACGGGCTAAGAATGAAAAACTGTTTTTT.

The rearrangement joins TRBV14 to TRBJ2-7; no reliable D call. CDR3 length equals 11 residues. The V end lost 4 bases, the J end lost 2 bases, and 3 bases lay between the germline ends. Germline-derived CDR1 and CDR2 are SGHDN and FVKESK. The CDR3 here is CASSLTYEQYF. In nucleotides, the CDR3 is TGTGCCAGCAGCCTTACCTACGAGCAGTACTTC.

The chain recombines TRBV5-1 with TRBJ1-1; D is unclear. The V end lost 4 bases, the J end lost 10 bases, and 17 bases lay between the germline ends. CDR1 SGHRS and CDR2 YFSETQ come from the germline V gene. The CDR3 is made up of 13 amino acids. This CDR3 reads CASSRTTEGGAFF. CDR3 nucleotide sequence: TGCGCCAGCAGCCGGACCACCGAAGGAGGAGCTTTCTTT.

The gene calls are TRBV2 and TRBJ1-4; 7 bases are shared with TRBD1. The V gene's germline CDR1 is SNHLY and CDR2 FYNNEI. This CDR3 contains 15 residues. V dropped 5 bases and J dropped 0; count of bases not matched to a gene: 3. CDR3: CASSTTGATNEKLFF. CDR3 coding DNA: TGTGCCAGCAGTACCACAGGGGCAACTAATGAAAAACTGTTTTTT.

This clone was detected only a few times. The chain joins TRBV29-1 to TRBJ2-1; D ambiguous. V was pared by 0 bases and J by 10 bases, with 19 bases between. This CDR3 region has 15 residues. Germline CDR1 SQVTM, CDR2 ANQGSEA. The CDR3 DNA reads as TGCAGCGTTGAAGATAGGAGACTGCGAGTTCGCGAGCAGTTCTTC. Translation: CSVEDRRLRVREQFF.

This rearrangement joins TRBV29-1 to TRBJ1-1; possibly TRBD1 for D (5 bases). In germline, CDR1 is SQVTM, CDR2 ANQGSEA. The CDR3 runs to 12 residues. V was cut by 7 bases and J by 4 bases, with 13 bases left in between. CDR3 residues: CSATQGATEAFF. The CDR3 DNA follows: TGCAGCGCAACCCAGGGTGCCACTGAAGCTTTCTTT.

V gene TRBV4-3 combines with J gene TRBJ1-5, with D maybe TRBD1 (6 bases). The germline V gene has CDR1 LGHNA and CDR2 YSLEER. The germline V and J ends were trimmed by 0 bases and 4 bases, with 13 bases remaining between them. The CDR3 runs 16 residues. This chain's CDR3 is CASSQEKRGVNQPQHF. The CDR3 DNA follows: TGCGCCAGCAGCCAAGAGAAAAGGGGGGTAAATCAGCCCCAGCATTTT.

The chain couples TRBV10-3 to TRBJ1-2; 8 bases match TRBD1. Per the germline V gene, CDR1 is ENHRY and CDR2 is SYGVKD. The CDR3 is 12 amino acids. V dropped 6 bases and J dropped 7; count of bases not matched to a gene: 4. The chain's CDR3 is CAIRGQGGGYTF. The CDR3 bases are TGTGCCATCAGAGGACAGGGCGGTGGCTACACCTTC.

V is TRBV2 and J is TRBJ2-2, with D hard to call. The V gene lost 6 bases and the J gene lost 1 base, with 12 bases spanning the gap. CDR3 length equals 15 residues. Per the germline V gene, CDR1 is SNHLY and CDR2 is FYNNEI. The CDR3 DNA reads as TGTGCCAGCAGGGAAAGATTACAGAACACCGGGGAGCTGTTTTTT. Residues: CASRERLQNTGELFF.

The V call is TRBV7-2, the J call TRBJ1-5; a weak D match, TRBD1 (5 bases). Germline values: CDR1 SGHTA, CDR2 FQGNSA. The germline V and J ends were trimmed by 5 bases and 3 bases, with 8 bases remaining between them. The CDR3 loop spans 13 amino acids. CDR3 in amino acids: CASSRDVNQPQHF. The CDR3 coding sequence is TGTGCCAGCAGCCGGGACGTCAATCAGCCCCAGCATTTT.

V usage is TRBV29-1 and J usage is TRBJ1-2; TRBD1 matches at 8 bases. The CDR3 totals 13 residues. CDR1 SQVTM and CDR2 ANQGSEA come from the germline V gene. V lost 6 bases and J lost 2; bases outside the gene matches: 5. The DNA for the CDR3 is TGCAGCGTAGCGGGACAGGCGAACTATGGCTACACCTTC. Translated: CSVAGQANYGYTF. The whole variable domain, remainder taken from reference TRBV29-1 and TRBJ1-2, is SAVISQKPSRDICQRGTSLTIQCQVDSQVTMMFWYRQQPGQSLTLIATANQGSEATYESGFVIDKFPISRPNLTFSTLTVSNMSPEDSSIYLCSVAGQANYGYTFGSGTRLTVV.

The chain employs TRBV7-3 and TRBJ2-2; tentatively, D is TRBD1 (5 bases). V was shortened by 6 bases and J by 2 bases, with 10 bases between the two germline ends. CDR1 and CDR2 (germline): SGHTA, FQGTGA. This CDR3 has 14 residues. The CDR3 DNA follows: TGTGCCAGCAGGGCCGGACACAACACCGGGGAGCTGTTTTTT. This sequence encodes CASRAGHNTGELFF. The variable domain in full, with the rest retrieved from reference TRBV7-3 and TRBJ2-2, is GAGVSQTPSNKVTEKGKYVELRCDPISGHTALYWYRQSLGQGPEFLIYFQGTGAADDSGLPNDRFFAVRPEGSVSTLKIQRTERGDSAVYLCASRAGHNTGELFFGEGSRLTVL.

The chain employs TRBV30 and TRBJ2-3; D possibly matches TRBD1 or TRBD2 (5 bases each). Germline values: CDR1 GTSNPN, CDR2 SVGIG (reference sequence). There are 13 residues in the CDR3. V was shortened by 6 bases and J by 2 bases, with 12 bases between the two germline ends. The CDR3 sequence is CACARDDTDTQYF. The CDR3 DNA follows: TGTGCCTGCGCCCGGGACGACACAGATACGCAGTATTTT.

The chain employs TRBV29-1 and TRBJ2-1; D possibly corresponds to TRBD1 (5 bases). The V end lost 7 bases, the J end lost 10 bases, and 11 bases lay between the germline ends. Germline CDR1 SQVTM, CDR2 ANQGSEA. The CDR3 contains 10 residues. CDR3 DNA sequence: TGCAGCGGCGACCAGGGAGAGCAGTTCTTC. Its translation is CSGDQGEQFF.

V gene TRBV29-1 combines with J gene TRBJ2-7; 11 nucleotides align to TRBD1. With 6 bases clipped from V and 4 bases from J, the junction kept 5 bases outside the gene matches. This CDR3 is built from 13 residues. CDR1 and CDR2 from the germline V gene are SQVTM and ANQGSEA. CDR3 sequence reads: CSVGGQGAYEQYF. The CDR3 region has the DNA TGCAGCGTGGGCGGACAGGGGGCGTACGAGCAGTACTTC.

The rearrangement uses TRBV4-3 and TRBJ1-3; D is undetermined. Deletions cut 0 bases from V and 8 bases from J, with 5 bases between. The germline gives CDR1 LGHNA, CDR2 YSLEER. This CDR3 region has 12 residues. Here the CDR3 DNA reads TGCGCCAGCAGCCAAGATCGGTACACCATATATTTT. This gives the protein CASSQDRYTIYF.

The V call is TRBV5-1, the J call TRBJ2-3, with D perhaps matching TRBD2 (5 bases). CDR3 size: 14 residues. The V gene lost 3 bases and the J gene lost 6 bases, with 14 bases spanning the gap. Per the germline V gene, CDR1 is SGHRS and CDR2 is YFSETQ. The CDR3 bases are TGCGCCAGCAGCTCCTTTCCGGGATCCGATACGCAGTATTTT. This codes for CASSSFPGSDTQYF.

The chain joins TRBV9 to TRBJ2-7; weak D call: TRBD1 (5 bases). The CDR3 sequence is 14 residues long. Trimming removed 3 bases at V and 0 bases at J, with 10 bases between. Germline assignment: CDR1 SGDLS and CDR2 YYNGEE. In DNA, the CDR3 is TGTGCCAGCAGCGCGAGCAGGGCCTCCTACGAGCAGTACTTC. Translation gives CASSASRASYEQYF.

The chain joins TRBV30 to TRBJ1-2; D is undetermined. CDR3 length equals 11 residues. Trimming pared 4 bases from V and 8 bases from J, leaving 11 bases between. The germline CDR1 and CDR2 sequences are GTSNPN and SVGIG (reference sequence). CDR3 in DNA: TGTGCCTGGAAGCGCGATGGGGGCTACACCTTC. It is translated as CAWKRDGGYTF. The full variable domain, in which reference TRBV30 and TRBJ1-2 provide the parts outside the CDR3, is SQTIHQWPATLVQPVGSPLSLECTVEGTSNPNLYWYRQAAGRGLQLLFYSVGIGQISSEVPQNLSASRPQDRQFILSSKKLLLSDSGFYLCAWKRDGGYTFGSGTRLTVV.

Concerning this clone: Distinct nucleotide sequences in the sample also encode this CDR3. The chain combines TRBV29-1 with TRBJ1-2, with D uncertain. This CDR3 is built from 11 residues. CDR1 and CDR2 (germline): SQVTM, ANQGSEA. The V gene lost 3 bases and the J gene lost 6 bases, with 8 bases spanning the gap. CDR3 in amino acids: CSVEGGNGYTF. CDR3 DNA sequence: TGCAGCGTTGAGGGTGGGAATGGCTACACCTTC.

This clone was seen only a few times. The CDR3 DNA is TGCAGCGTTGCGGGAACAGGGGGCGGGGATGAAAAACTGTTTTTT. Its translation: CSVAGTGGGDEKLFF. The chain links TRBV29-1 to TRBJ1-4; 9 bases align to TRBD1. Germline-derived CDR1 and CDR2 are SQVTM and ANQGSEA. The CDR3 is made up of 15 amino acids. J lost 6 bases, V lost 4 bases, and 9 bases had no gene match.

This clone counts as medium-sized. The rearrangement links TRBV6-6 to TRBJ2-7; perhaps TRBD2 as D (6 bases). The germline V gene has CDR1 MNHNY and CDR2 SVGAGI (reference sequence). The CDR3 loop spans 14 amino acids. The germline V and J ends were trimmed by 7 bases and 0 bases, with 13 bases remaining between them. CDR3 DNA sequence: TGTGCCAGCAACACGGCGGGGAGCTCCTACGAGCAGTACTTC. Residues: CASNTAGSSYEQYF.

The chain employs TRBV5-6 and TRBJ1-6, with a tentative D call TRBD1 (5 bases). The CDR3 loop spans 17 amino acids. From germline, CDR1 is SGHDT and CDR2 YYEEEE. Trimming removed 1 base at V and 10 bases at J, with 21 bases between. The CDR3 is CASSLFVGGALGSPLHF. The CDR3 DNA reads as TGTGCCAGCAGCTTGTTTGTCGGGGGTGCGCTCGGGTCACCCCTCCACTTT.

The gene calls are TRBV29-1 and TRBJ2-5, with D unclear. The CDR3 contains 12 residues. V was pared by 3 bases and J by 2 bases, with 7 bases between. Germline CDR1 and CDR2: SQVTM and ANQGSEA. The CDR3 bases are TGCAGCGTTGACAAGGCTCAAGAGACCCAGTACTTC. Translation: CSVDKAQETQYF.

The genes are TRBV10-3 and TRBJ2-7; D is perhaps TRBD1 (6 bases). CDR3 length equals 15 residues. The germline V gene encodes CDR1 ENHRY and CDR2 SYGVKD. Trimming left V 0 bases short and J 5 bases short, with 14 bases between. The CDR3 spells CAISESPGAGDEQYF. CDR3 nucleotides: TGTGCCATCAGTGAGTCGCCAGGGGCTGGGGACGAGCAGTACTTC.